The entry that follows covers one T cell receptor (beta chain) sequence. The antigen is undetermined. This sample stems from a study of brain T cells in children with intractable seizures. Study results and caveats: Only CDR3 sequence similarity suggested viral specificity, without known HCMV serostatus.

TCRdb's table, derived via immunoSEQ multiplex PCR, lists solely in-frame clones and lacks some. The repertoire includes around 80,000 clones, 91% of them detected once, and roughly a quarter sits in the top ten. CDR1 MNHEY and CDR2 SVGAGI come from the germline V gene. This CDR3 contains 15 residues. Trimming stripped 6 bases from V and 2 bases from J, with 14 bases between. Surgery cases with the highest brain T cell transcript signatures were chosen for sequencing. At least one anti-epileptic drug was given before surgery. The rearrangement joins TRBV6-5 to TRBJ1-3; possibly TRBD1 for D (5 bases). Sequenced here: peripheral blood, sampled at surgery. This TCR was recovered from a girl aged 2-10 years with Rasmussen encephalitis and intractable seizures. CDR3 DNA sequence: TGTGCCAGCAGACCTCGGGACGTCGCTGGAAACACCATATATTTT. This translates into CASRPRDVAGNTIYF.